A selection of T cell receptor beta chains follows, all from one sample in a study of blood T cell repertoires in COVID-19. The protocol was immunoSEQ multiplex PCR, while the TCRdb copy is restricted to in-frame clones and leaves out a portion. This sample has about 43,000 clones, with around 90% found just once. Source material: peripheral blood. The receptors originated from a human donor in a cohort sampled during active COVID-19. The CDR3 runs from the conserved cysteine through the conserved F or W. A D gene is named only where the DNA matches it firmly. Clone size, where shown, is once, few, many, or a class for clones that have expanded.

>TRBJ2-1|-|TRBV24-1|-
CATSDIVPYNEQFF
TGTGCCACCAGTGATATCGTCCCCTACAATGAGCAGTTCTTC
>TRBJ2-7|-|TRBV12-3/TRBV12-4|-
CASSPLRSYEQYF
TGTGCCAGCAGTCCACTACGGTCCTACGAGCAGTACTTC
>TRBJ2-1|TRBD2|TRBV2|-
CASRPGLAGVGYNEQFF
TGTGCCAGCAGACCCGGACTAGCGGGAGTAGGCTACAATGAGCAGTTCTTC
>TRBJ2-1|TRBD2|TRBV5-1|-
CASTPLTSGRANEQFF
TGCGCCAGCACCCCCTTGACTAGCGGGAGAGCGAATGAGCAGTTCTTC
>TRBJ2-1|TRBD2|TRBV18|few
CASSPYVAGRYNEQFF
TGTGCCAGCTCACCTTACGTAGCGGGGAGATACAATGAGCAGTTCTTC
>TRBJ2-1|TRBD2|TRBV5-8|-
CASSSGLGLAGGYEQFF
TGTGCCAGCAGCTCGGGGTTGGGGTTAGCGGGGGGCTATGAGCAGTTCTTC
>TRBJ2-2|TRBD2|TRBV27|-
CASSLASLAGGSGELFF
TGTGCCAGCAGTCTAGCCTCTCTAGCGGGAGGTTCCGGGGAGCTGTTTTTT
>TRBJ2-7|TRBD1|TRBV7-6|few
CASSLGQGTYEQYF
TGTGCCAGCAGCTTGGGACAGGGGACATACGAGCAGTACTTC
>TRBJ2-1|TRBD2|TRBV19|few
CASRNTGTSGRYNEQFF
TGTGCCAGTAGAAATACCGGGACTAGCGGGAGGTACAATGAGCAGTTCTTC
>TRBJ1-2|-|TRBV24-1|few
CATSDGGGGYTF
TGTGCCACCAGTGATGGGGGAGGTGGCTACACCTTC
>TRBJ2-2|-|TRBV28|-
CASSLPTGLVTGELFF
TGTGCCAGCAGTTTACCGACTGGTTTGGTCACCGGGGAGCTGTTTTTT
>TRBJ1-6|-|TRBV18|-
CASSPTGGYNSPLHF
TGTGCCAGCTCACCTACGGGAGGCTATAATTCACCCCTCCACTTT
>TRBJ2-2|-|TRBV24-1|-
CATSDLRLPANTGELFF
TGTGCCACCAGTGATTTACGACTACCCGCGAACACCGGGGAGCTGTTTTTT
>TRBJ2-5|-|TRBV6-5|-
CASSYGQLSQTQYF
TGTGCCAGCAGTTACGGGCAACTCTCGCAGACCCAGTACTTC
>TRBJ2-1|TRBD2|TRBV3-1/TRBV3-2|-
CASSQDGLAGEGYNEQFF
TGTGCCAGCAGCCAAGATGGGCTAGCGGGAGAAGGCTACAATGAGCAGTTCTTC
>TRBJ2-1|TRBD2|TRBV28|-
CASSLWTSGLNEQFF
TGTGCCAGCAGTTTATGGACTAGCGGTTTGAATGAGCAGTTCTTC
>TRBJ1-5|-|TRBV28|-
CASSRTRTRAYNQPQHF
TGTGCCAGCAGTAGAACCCGGACAAGGGCTTATAATCAGCCCCAGCATTTT
>TRBJ1-3|TRBD1|TRBV28|-
CASSQTGTGNTIYF
TGTGCCAGCAGTCAGACAGGGACTGGAAACACCATATATTTT
>TRBJ2-2|TRBD1|TRBV29-1|-
CSVDRTGVGMGELFF
TGCAGCGTTGACCGGACAGGGGTGGGAATGGGGGAGCTGTTTTTT
>TRBJ2-3|-|TRBV12-3/TRBV12-4|-
CASAGDTQYF
TGTGCCAGCGCAGGAGATACGCAGTATTTT
>TRBJ1-2|TRBD1|TRBV19|-
CASSIDRGYGYTF
TGTGCCAGTAGTATCGACAGGGGCTATGGCTACACCTTC
>TRBJ2-3|TRBD2|TRBV18|-
CASSPPGLAGSTDTQYF
TGTGCCAGCTCACCACCGGGACTAGCGGGAAGCACAGATACGCAGTATTTT